This T cell receptor beta chain was found in a study of T cell repertoires in cytomegalovirus infection. Whole-study context: Evidence of both CMV infection and a matching HLA type came from public TCR beta signatures. Study-level findings and limits: The cumulative frequency of public TCR beta families identified carriers of CMV plus the relevant HLA. The ex vivo response was dominated by HLA-C-restricted CMV-specific TCR beta clonotypes.

TCRdb itself ran the reads through MiXCR, one entry per CDR3 protein. This table holds 490,000 or so distinct CDR3 sequences, approximately 10% found once. The sample holds many counts of this clonotype. The antigen remains unidentified. This CDR3 comprises 16 residues. Looked up from germline, CDR1 is MGHDK and CDR2 is SYGVNS. V lost 2 bases to trimming and J lost 3 bases, with 17 bases between them. The sequenced material came from PBMCs. The V gene is TRBV25-1, the J gene TRBJ2-7; D is undetermined. This clonotype was obtained from a human donor in good health (CMV status not recorded). Some clones in this sample may be carry-over from other donors' samples. The CDR3: CASSERVGRSGYEQYF. CDR3 DNA sequence: TGTGCCAGCAGTGAACGGGTTGGCAGGTCAGGCTACGAGCAGTACTTC.